These T cell receptor beta chains were read from a single sample in a study of human T cells and chemical hapten exposure. TCRdb redid the calling of the RACE reads with MiXCR, one entry per CDR3 protein. The profile shows some 300,000 distinct CDR3 sequences, 4.5% to 5.5% of them singletons. Sequenced here: whole blood, sampled in connection with sensitization to the hapten diphenylcyclopropenone (DPC). Source of these receptors: a young woman with alopecia areata. Some clones in this sample may be carry-over from other donors' samples. CDR3s include the opening cysteine and the closing phenylalanine or tryptophan. Each record gives: J gene, V gene, clone size, D gene, CDR3 protein, CDR3 DNA. The D gene is left open where the match is weak. Rows may omit the clone size; those that give it use once, few, many or a size class.

J gene: TRBJ2-1; V gene: TRBV7-9; clone size: many; D gene: TRBD1; CDR3 protein: CASGVSDRGSYNEQFF; CDR3 DNA: TGTGCCAGCGGGGTCTCCGACAGGGGCTCCTACAATGAGCAGTTCTTC
J gene: TRBJ2-7; V gene: TRBV4-3; clone size: few; D gene: NA; CDR3 protein: CASSQDWGTAYEQYF; CDR3 DNA: TGCGCCAGCAGCCAAGATTGGGGAACGGCCTACGAGCAGTACTTC
J gene: TRBJ2-5; V gene: TRBV6-5; clone size: few; D gene: NA; CDR3 protein: CASSPLWTQETQYF; CDR3 DNA: TGTGCCAGCAGTCCCCTGTGGACCCAAGAGACCCAGTACTTC
J gene: TRBJ1-1; V gene: TRBV20-1; clone size: few; D gene: TRBD1; CDR3 protein: CSALDRVSRTEAFF; CDR3 DNA: TGCAGTGCGCTTGACAGGGTGAGTCGCACTGAAGCTTTCTTT
J gene: TRBJ1-5; V gene: TRBV5-1; clone size: few; D gene: NA; CDR3 protein: CASSVGTPNQPQHF; CDR3 DNA: TGCGCCAGCAGCGTAGGGACACCTAATCAGCCCCAGCATTTT
J gene: TRBJ2-2; V gene: TRBV5-6; clone size: few; D gene: TRBD1; CDR3 protein: CASSLRDRANTGELFF; CDR3 DNA: TGTGCCAGCAGCTTGCGGGACAGGGCGAACACCGGGGAGCTGTTTTTT
J gene: TRBJ1-4; V gene: TRBV7-6; clone size: NA; D gene: NA; CDR3 protein: CASSQPSGVGEKLFF; CDR3 DNA: TGTGCCAGCAGCCAACCTTCAGGGGTGGGGGAAAAACTGTTTTTT
J gene: TRBJ2-5; V gene: TRBV20-1; clone size: few; D gene: NA; CDR3 protein: CSAPVGGQETQYF; CDR3 DNA: TGCAGTGCTCCCGTAGGGGGCCAAGAGACCCAGTACTTC
J gene: TRBJ1-6; V gene: TRBV9; clone size: NA; D gene: NA; CDR3 protein: CASSAQDSRDSPLHF; CDR3 DNA: TGTGCCAGCAGCGCCCAGGACAGTCGGGATTCACCCCTCCACTTT
J gene: TRBJ2-5; V gene: TRBV3-1; clone size: NA; D gene: TRBD2; CDR3 protein: CASTQSGGHQETQYF; CDR3 DNA: TGTGCCAGCACCCAAAGCGGGGGACACCAAGAGACCCAGTACTTC
J gene: TRBJ1-2; V gene: TRBV6-1; clone size: many; D gene: TRBD1; CDR3 protein: CASIKGQTNYGYTF; CDR3 DNA: TGTGCCAGCATCAAGGGACAGACTAACTATGGCTACACCTTC
J gene: TRBJ1-5; V gene: TRBV20-1; clone size: many; D gene: NA; CDR3 protein: CSAGRQLNQPQHF; CDR3 DNA: TGCAGTGCTGGTCGACAGCTTAATCAGCCCCAGCATTTT
J gene: TRBJ2-3; V gene: TRBV4-2; clone size: NA; D gene: NA; CDR3 protein: CASSQVIRGSRADTQYF; CDR3 DNA: TGTGCCAGCAGCCAAGTCATTCGAGGATCGCGAGCAGATACGCAGTATTTT
J gene: TRBJ2-1; V gene: TRBV12-5; clone size: NA; D gene: NA; CDR3 protein: CASGLVSSYNEQFF; CDR3 DNA: TGTGCTAGTGGTTTGGTGAGCTCCTACAATGAGCAGTTCTTC
J gene: TRBJ2-7; V gene: TRBV20-1; clone size: few; D gene: TRBD2; CDR3 protein: CSAMSGGAREQYF; CDR3 DNA: TGCAGTGCAATGAGCGGGGGGGCTCGGGAGCAGTACTTC
J gene: TRBJ1-5; V gene: TRBV20-1; clone size: many; D gene: TRBD1; CDR3 protein: CSAITTGATNQPQHF; CDR3 DNA: TGCAGTGCTATCACAACAGGGGCGACCAATCAGCCCCAGCATTTT
J gene: TRBJ1-1; V gene: TRBV7-2; clone size: many; D gene: TRBD1; CDR3 protein: CASSSQGARTEAFF; CDR3 DNA: TGTGCCAGCAGCTCCCAGGGGGCGCGAACTGAAGCTTTCTTT
J gene: TRBJ2-6; V gene: TRBV7-3; clone size: NA; D gene: NA; CDR3 protein: CASARDSGANVLTF; CDR3 DNA: TGTGCCAGCGCTAGGGATTCTGGGGCCAACGTCCTGACTTTC
J gene: TRBJ1-2; V gene: TRBV27; clone size: many; D gene: TRBD1; CDR3 protein: CASSKTTGAYGYTF; CDR3 DNA: TGTGCCAGCAGTAAAACTACAGGGGCCTATGGCTACACCTTC
J gene: TRBJ2-3; V gene: TRBV9; clone size: many; D gene: NA; CDR3 protein: CASSSPRGGTYGTDTQYF; CDR3 DNA: TGTGCCAGCAGCTCCCCCCGGGGCGGGACATATGGCACAGATACGCAGTATTTT
J gene: TRBJ2-3; V gene: TRBV3-1; clone size: few; D gene: NA; CDR3 protein: CASSQEYTQYF; CDR3 DNA: TGTGCCAGCAGCCAAGAGTATACGCAGTATTTT
J gene: TRBJ2-5; V gene: TRBV5-6; clone size: NA; D gene: TRBD1; CDR3 protein: CASSFLQGFETQYF; CDR3 DNA: TGTGCCAGCAGCTTTTTACAGGGGTTCGAGACCCAGTACTTC
J gene: TRBJ1-2; V gene: TRBV12-3/TRBV12-4; clone size: few; D gene: NA; CDR3 protein: CASSQKSNYGYTF; CDR3 DNA: TGTGCCAGCAGTCAAAAATCTAACTATGGCTACACCTTC
J gene: TRBJ2-1; V gene: TRBV5-1; clone size: NA; D gene: NA; CDR3 protein: CASSPDPSYNEQFF; CDR3 DNA: TGCGCCAGCAGCCCGGACCCCTCCTACAATGAGCAGTTCTTC
J gene: TRBJ1-1; V gene: TRBV6-2/TRBV6-3; clone size: NA; D gene: NA; CDR3 protein: CASRHLGQIEAFF; CDR3 DNA: TGTGCCAGCAGACACCTTGGACAGATTGAAGCTTTCTTT
J gene: TRBJ2-7; V gene: TRBV20-1; clone size: few; D gene: NA; CDR3 protein: CSARDPEREEQYF; CDR3 DNA: TGCAGTGCTAGAGACCCCGAAAGGGAGGAGCAGTACTTC
J gene: TRBJ1-1; V gene: TRBV24-1; clone size: few; D gene: NA; CDR3 protein: CATSYNWRTLITEAFF; CDR3 DNA: TGTGCCACCAGTTACAATTGGCGGACGCTAATCACTGAAGCTTTCTTT
J gene: TRBJ2-1; V gene: TRBV25-1; clone size: many; D gene: TRBD2; CDR3 protein: CASSGPGLAGTYYNEQFF; CDR3 DNA: TGTGCCAGCAGTGGCCCGGGGCTAGCGGGGACGTACTACAATGAGCAGTTCTTC
J gene: TRBJ1-1; V gene: TRBV9; clone size: NA; D gene: NA; CDR3 protein: CASSDVEGSAFF; CDR3 DNA: TGTGCCAGCAGCGACGTAGAAGGTAGTGCTTTCTTT
J gene: TRBJ2-3; V gene: TRBV24-1; clone size: NA; D gene: NA; CDR3 protein: CATSGRGTDTQYF; CDR3 DNA: TGTGCCACCAGTGGCAGGGGAACAGATACGCAGTATTTT
J gene: TRBJ1-1; V gene: TRBV7-3; clone size: NA; D gene: NA; CDR3 protein: CASSRGTPRWTEAFF; CDR3 DNA: TGTGCCAGCAGCAGAGGGACGCCGAGATGGACTGAAGCTTTCTTT
J gene: TRBJ1-1; V gene: TRBV6-2/TRBV6-3; clone size: NA; D gene: NA; CDR3 protein: CASRYRTALEAFF; CDR3 DNA: TGTGCCAGCAGATATCGGACGGCCCTTGAAGCTTTCTTT
J gene: TRBJ1-1; V gene: TRBV15; clone size: few; D gene: NA; CDR3 protein: CATSSFAEGRNTEAFF; CDR3 DNA: TGTGCCACCAGCAGTTTCGCGGAGGGGAGGAACACTGAAGCTTTCTTT
J gene: TRBJ2-1; V gene: TRBV5-1; clone size: NA; D gene: NA; CDR3 protein: CASSLPGGGALNSYNEQFF; CDR3 DNA: TGCGCCAGCAGCTTGCCGGGGGGCGGGGCCCTTAACTCCTACAATGAGCAGTTCTTC
J gene: TRBJ2-5; V gene: TRBV5-4; clone size: few; D gene: NA; CDR3 protein: CASSTVREETQYF; CDR3 DNA: TGTGCCAGCAGCACTGTCAGGGAGGAGACCCAGTACTTC
J gene: TRBJ2-1; V gene: TRBV9; clone size: few; D gene: NA; CDR3 protein: CASSVEVPSEQFF; CDR3 DNA: TGTGCCAGCAGCGTAGAAGTCCCGAGTGAGCAGTTCTTC
J gene: TRBJ2-1; V gene: TRBV18; clone size: NA; D gene: TRBD2; CDR3 protein: CASSPASSGAYNEQFF; CDR3 DNA: TGTGCCAGCTCACCAGCCTCTAGCGGGGCCTACAATGAGCAGTTCTTC
J gene: TRBJ1-1; V gene: TRBV12-5; clone size: few; D gene: NA; CDR3 protein: CASGLGYGANTEAFF; CDR3 DNA: TGTGCTAGTGGTTTGGGATACGGGGCGAACACTGAAGCTTTCTTT
J gene: TRBJ1-1; V gene: TRBV7-3; clone size: NA; D gene: TRBD1; CDR3 protein: CASSPTGQGLMNTEAFF; CDR3 DNA: TGTGCCAGCAGCCCCACGGGACAGGGTCTTATGAACACTGAAGCTTTCTTT
J gene: TRBJ1-5; V gene: TRBV15; clone size: few; D gene: TRBD1; CDR3 protein: CATSTTGGAGNQPQHF; CDR3 DNA: TGTGCCACCAGCACAACAGGGGGCGCGGGCAATCAGCCCCAGCATTTT
J gene: TRBJ1-1; V gene: TRBV2; clone size: few; D gene: NA; CDR3 protein: CASSYTGLNTEAFF; CDR3 DNA: TGTGCCAGCAGTTACACAGGGTTAAACACTGAAGCTTTCTTT
J gene: TRBJ1-6; V gene: TRBV7-9; clone size: many; D gene: NA; CDR3 protein: CASSLAVQGSPLHF; CDR3 DNA: TGTGCCAGCAGCTTAGCAGTTCAGGGGTCACCCCTCCACTTT
J gene: TRBJ2-1; V gene: TRBV19; clone size: many; D gene: TRBD1; CDR3 protein: CASSIRPGLGQNYNEQFF; CDR3 DNA: TGTGCCAGTAGTATTCGGCCTGGTCTGGGACAGAACTACAATGAGCAGTTCTTC